A selection of T cell receptor beta chains follows, all from one sample in a study of cytotoxic CD8 clonotypes in ibrutinib-treated CLL. Profiling relied on immunoSEQ multiplex PCR, and the TCRdb table lists in-frame clones only, not all of them. The sample lists around 310,000 clones, almost 80% occurring once. This specimen consisted of PBMCs, obtained before ibrutinib treatment. These receptors were collected from a human donor with chronic lymphocytic leukemia. Each CDR3 is given with its conserved first and last residue. Each record gives: clone size, D gene, V gene, J gene, CDR3 protein, CDR3 DNA. The D gene is left open where the match is weak. Size tells how often a clone was seen (once, few, many) or the class of an expanded clone, and some rows leave it out.

clone size: .; D gene: .; V gene: TRBV28; J gene: TRBJ1-4; CDR3 protein: CASKNKNEKLFF; CDR3 DNA: TGTGCCAGCAAGAACAAGAATGAAAAACTGTTTTTT
clone size: few; D gene: .; V gene: TRBV6-1; J gene: TRBJ2-6; CDR3 protein: CASSYSSGANVLTF; CDR3 DNA: TGTGCCAGCAGTTATAGCTCTGGGGCCAACGTCCTGACTTTC
clone size: .; D gene: .; V gene: TRBV7-7; J gene: TRBJ2-3; CDR3 protein: CASSRNSLADTQYF; CDR3 DNA: TGTGCTAGCAGCCGGAACAGCCTTGCAGATACGCAGTATTTT
clone size: few; D gene: .; V gene: TRBV7-9; J gene: TRBJ2-7; CDR3 protein: CASSLFGYEQYF; CDR3 DNA: TGTGCCAGCAGCTTATTCGGTTACGAGCAGTACTTC
clone size: .; D gene: .; V gene: TRBV7-8; J gene: TRBJ1-2; CDR3 protein: CASSLGPPSGGYGYTF; CDR3 DNA: TGTGCCAGCAGCTTAGGACCTCCTTCGGGGGGCTATGGCTACACCTTC
clone size: .; D gene: .; V gene: TRBV28; J gene: TRBJ2-2; CDR3 protein: CASSPGGVSPGELFF; CDR3 DNA: TGTGCCAGCAGTCCCGGTGGGGTTAGTCCCGGGGAGCTGTTTTTT
clone size: once; D gene: .; V gene: TRBV5-1; J gene: TRBJ1-3; CDR3 protein: CASSVDISGNTIYF; CDR3 DNA: TGCGCCAGCAGCGTGGACATTTCTGGAAACACCATATATTTT
clone size: .; D gene: .; V gene: TRBV19; J gene: TRBJ1-1; CDR3 protein: CASSILDRYDTEAFF; CDR3 DNA: TGTGCCAGTAGTATTTTGGATCGGTACGACACTGAAGCTTTCTTT
clone size: once; D gene: TRBD1; V gene: TRBV10-3; J gene: TRBJ1-2; CDR3 protein: CAISHTSPTGEGYTF; CDR3 DNA: TGTGCCATCAGTCATACCTCCCCGACAGGGGAAGGCTACACCTTC
clone size: .; D gene: .; V gene: TRBV27; J gene: TRBJ1-1; CDR3 protein: CASSLGTGTEAFF; CDR3 DNA: TGTGCCAGCAGTTTAGGGACCGGGACTGAAGCTTTCTTT
clone size: .; D gene: .; V gene: TRBV7-6; J gene: TRBJ2-4; CDR3 protein: CASSLGTNPLAKNIQYF; CDR3 DNA: TGTGCCAGCAGCTTAGGGACGAACCCCCTAGCCAAAAACATTCAGTACTTC
clone size: .; D gene: .; V gene: TRBV18; J gene: TRBJ2-3; CDR3 protein: CASSPLAADTQYF; CDR3 DNA: TGTGCCAGCTCACCACTGGCTGCAGATACGCAGTATTTT
clone size: .; D gene: .; V gene: TRBV5-1; J gene: TRBJ2-1; CDR3 protein: CASSTGQFLDEQFF; CDR3 DNA: TGCGCCAGCAGCACGGGACAATTCTTGGATGAGCAGTTCTTC
clone size: .; D gene: .; V gene: TRBV9; J gene: TRBJ2-7; CDR3 protein: CASSVDRTSYEQYF; CDR3 DNA: TGTGCCAGCAGCGTCGACAGGACATCCTACGAGCAGTACTTC
clone size: few; D gene: .; V gene: TRBV6-6; J gene: TRBJ1-3; CDR3 protein: CASSYGGNTIYF; CDR3 DNA: TGTGCCAGCAGTTACGGAGGAAACACCATATATTTT
clone size: few; D gene: TRBD2; V gene: TRBV5-4; J gene: TRBJ2-7; CDR3 protein: CASSTNLAGGAYEQYF; CDR3 DNA: TGTGCCAGCAGCACAAACCTAGCGGGAGGGGCCTACGAGCAGTACTTC
clone size: .; D gene: .; V gene: TRBV5-6; J gene: TRBJ1-2; CDR3 protein: CASSMTGFYGYTF; CDR3 DNA: TGTGCCAGCAGCATGACAGGTTTCTATGGCTACACCTTC
clone size: .; D gene: .; V gene: TRBV30; J gene: TRBJ2-1; CDR3 protein: CAWSVGGGGYNEQFF; CDR3 DNA: TGTGCCTGGAGTGTGGGCGGGGGCGGTTACAATGAGCAGTTCTTC
clone size: .; D gene: TRBD2; V gene: TRBV5-4; J gene: TRBJ2-1; CDR3 protein: CASSSRTSGLYNEQFF; CDR3 DNA: TGTGCCAGCAGCTCCCGGACTAGCGGATTGTACAATGAGCAGTTCTTC
clone size: few; D gene: TRBD2; V gene: TRBV5-1; J gene: TRBJ2-1; CDR3 protein: CASSPGSGIYNEQFF; CDR3 DNA: TGCGCCAGCAGCCCGGGGAGCGGGATTTACAATGAGCAGTTCTTC
clone size: .; D gene: TRBD2; V gene: TRBV30; J gene: TRBJ2-7; CDR3 protein: CAWRWGLAGGPYEQYF; CDR3 DNA: TGTGCCTGGAGGTGGGGACTAGCGGGAGGGCCCTACGAGCAGTACTTC
clone size: .; D gene: .; V gene: TRBV10-3; J gene: TRBJ1-1; CDR3 protein: CAISVQGDDTEAFF; CDR3 DNA: TGTGCCATCAGTGTACAGGGAGATGACACTGAAGCTTTCTTT
clone size: few; D gene: TRBD1; V gene: TRBV29-1; J gene: TRBJ2-7; CDR3 protein: CSVGDSYEQYF; CDR3 DNA: TGCAGCGTTGGGGACAGCTACGAGCAGTACTTC
clone size: .; D gene: .; V gene: TRBV7-9; J gene: TRBJ2-1; CDR3 protein: CASSNRTYNEQFF; CDR3 DNA: TGTGCCAGCAGCAACAGGACTTACAATGAGCAGTTCTTC
clone size: once; D gene: .; V gene: TRBV28; J gene: TRBJ1-1; CDR3 protein: CASSQQTSGPLVEAFF; CDR3 DNA: TGTGCCAGCAGCCAACAGACCTCGGGACCGTTGGTCGAAGCTTTCTTT
clone size: .; D gene: TRBD2; V gene: TRBV27; J gene: TRBJ2-5; CDR3 protein: CASSLFPGLAGVETQYF; CDR3 DNA: TGTGCCAGCAGTTTATTCCCCGGACTAGCGGGAGTAGAGACCCAGTACTTC
clone size: .; D gene: .; V gene: TRBV21-1; J gene: TRBJ2-7; CDR3 protein: CASSKRQFGSYEQYF; CDR3 DNA: TGTGCCAGCAGCAAACGACAGTTTGGTTCCTACGAGCAGTACTTC
clone size: .; D gene: .; V gene: TRBV29-1; J gene: TRBJ2-1; CDR3 protein: CSVDLQVTYNEQFF; CDR3 DNA: TGCAGCGTTGACCTACAGGTGACCTACAATGAGCAGTTCTTC
clone size: .; D gene: .; V gene: TRBV5-1; J gene: TRBJ2-5; CDR3 protein: CASSSQTGQKQETQYF; CDR3 DNA: TGCGCCAGCAGCTCGCAAACAGGACAGAAACAAGAGACCCAGTACTTC
clone size: .; D gene: .; V gene: TRBV4-3; J gene: TRBJ1-2; CDR3 protein: CASSQDLGSFYGYTF; CDR3 DNA: TGCGCCAGCAGCCAAGATCTGGGCAGCTTCTATGGCTACACCTTC
clone size: once; D gene: .; V gene: TRBV6-5; J gene: TRBJ2-5; CDR3 protein: CASSYLGGSVVPEYF; CDR3 DNA: TGTGCCAGCAGTTATCTGGGGGGTTCAGTTGTGCCGGAGTACTTC
clone size: .; D gene: TRBD2; V gene: TRBV15; J gene: TRBJ2-1; CDR3 protein: CATSRLAGGNNEQFF; CDR3 DNA: TGTGCCACCAGCAGACTAGCGGGAGGTAACAATGAGCAGTTCTTC
clone size: .; D gene: TRBD2; V gene: TRBV11-2; J gene: TRBJ2-4; CDR3 protein: CASSLQTSGVAKNIQYF; CDR3 DNA: TGTGCCAGCAGCCTCCAAACTAGCGGAGTAGCCAAAAACATTCAGTACTTC
clone size: .; D gene: .; V gene: TRBV20-1; J gene: TRBJ1-1; CDR3 protein: CSAPGYPEAFF; CDR3 DNA: TGCAGTGCCCCGGGATACCCTGAAGCTTTCTTT
clone size: .; D gene: TRBD2; V gene: TRBV10-2; J gene: TRBJ2-2; CDR3 protein: CASRGRLAGVGTGELFF; CDR3 DNA: TGCGCCAGCCGAGGGCGCCTAGCGGGAGTGGGCACCGGGGAGCTGTTTTTT
clone size: .; D gene: TRBD2; V gene: TRBV27; J gene: TRBJ2-1; CDR3 protein: CASSEGTSGYNEQFF; CDR3 DNA: TGTGCCAGCAGTGAAGGGACTAGCGGGTACAATGAGCAGTTCTTC
clone size: .; D gene: .; V gene: TRBV11-2; J gene: TRBJ2-5; CDR3 protein: CASSQAGVGGQYF; CDR3 DNA: TGTGCCAGCAGCCAGGCCGGTGTCGGGGGCCAGTACTTC
clone size: .; D gene: TRBD1; V gene: TRBV7-9; J gene: TRBJ1-1; CDR3 protein: CASSFTGGYAFF; CDR3 DNA: TGTGCCAGCAGCTTTACAGGGGGCTACGCTTTCTTT
clone size: .; D gene: .; V gene: TRBV15; J gene: TRBJ2-1; CDR3 protein: CATSRWRLNEQFF; CDR3 DNA: TGTGCCACCAGCAGATGGCGGCTCAATGAGCAGTTCTTC
clone size: .; D gene: TRBD1; V gene: TRBV19; J gene: TRBJ2-7; CDR3 protein: CASSIFYPGTGAYEQYF; CDR3 DNA: TGTGCCAGTAGTATATTCTACCCCGGGACAGGGGCCTACGAGCAGTACTTC
clone size: .; D gene: TRBD2; V gene: TRBV30; J gene: TRBJ2-3; CDR3 protein: CALAASGVDTQYF; CDR3 DNA: TGTGCCTTGGCGGCTAGCGGGGTAGATACGCAGTATTTT
clone size: .; D gene: TRBD1; V gene: TRBV7-8; J gene: TRBJ2-1; CDR3 protein: CASQDRGLGELGEQFF; CDR3 DNA: TGTGCCAGCCAGGACAGGGGGCTCGGCGAATTGGGTGAGCAGTTCTTC
clone size: .; D gene: TRBD2; V gene: TRBV7-9; J gene: TRBJ2-2; CDR3 protein: CTSSGGRALLAELFF; CDR3 DNA: TGTACCAGCAGTGGCGGGAGGGCCTTATTAGCGGAGCTGTTTTTT
clone size: .; D gene: .; V gene: TRBV7-7; J gene: TRBJ2-5; CDR3 protein: CASSPVAVQETQYF; CDR3 DNA: TGTGCCAGCAGCCCCGTAGCGGTTCAAGAGACCCAGTACTTC